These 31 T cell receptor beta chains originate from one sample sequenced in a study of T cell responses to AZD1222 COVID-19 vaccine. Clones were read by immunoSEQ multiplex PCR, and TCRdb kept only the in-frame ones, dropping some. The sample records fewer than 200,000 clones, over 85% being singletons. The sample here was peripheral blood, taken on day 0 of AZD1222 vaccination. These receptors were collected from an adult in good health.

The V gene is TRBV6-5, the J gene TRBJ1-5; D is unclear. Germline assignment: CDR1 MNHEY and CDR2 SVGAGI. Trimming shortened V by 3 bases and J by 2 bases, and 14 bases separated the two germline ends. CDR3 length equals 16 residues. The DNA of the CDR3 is TGTGCCAGCAGTTATCGACCGGGCCCCGGCAATCAGCCCCAGCATTTT. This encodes CASSYRPGPGNQPQHF.

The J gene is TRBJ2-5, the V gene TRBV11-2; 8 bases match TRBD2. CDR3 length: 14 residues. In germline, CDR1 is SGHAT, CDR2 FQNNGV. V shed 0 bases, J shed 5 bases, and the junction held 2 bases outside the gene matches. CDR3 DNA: TGTGCCAGCAGCTTAGATGGGACTAGGGAGACCCAGTACTTC. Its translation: CASSLDGTRETQYF.

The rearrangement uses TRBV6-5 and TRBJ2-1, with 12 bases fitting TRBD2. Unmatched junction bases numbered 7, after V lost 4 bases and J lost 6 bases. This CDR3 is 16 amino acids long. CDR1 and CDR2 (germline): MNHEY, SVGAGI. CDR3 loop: CASSSRLAGAPNEQFF. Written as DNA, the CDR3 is TGTGCCAGCAGTTCCCGACTAGCGGGGGCCCCCAATGAGCAGTTCTTC.

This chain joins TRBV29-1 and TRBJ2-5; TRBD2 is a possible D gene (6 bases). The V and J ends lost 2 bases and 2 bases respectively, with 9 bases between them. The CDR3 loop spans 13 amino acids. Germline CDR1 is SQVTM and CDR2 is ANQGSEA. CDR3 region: CSVETGVQETQYF. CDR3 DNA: TGCAGCGTTGAAACGGGAGTACAAGAGACCCAGTACTTC. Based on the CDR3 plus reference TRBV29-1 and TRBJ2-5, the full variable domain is SAVISQKPSRDICQRGTSLTIQCQVDSQVTMMFWYRQQPGQSLTLIATANQGSEATYESGFVIDKFPISRPNLTFSTLTVSNMSPEDSSIYLCSVETGVQETQYFGPGTRLLVL.

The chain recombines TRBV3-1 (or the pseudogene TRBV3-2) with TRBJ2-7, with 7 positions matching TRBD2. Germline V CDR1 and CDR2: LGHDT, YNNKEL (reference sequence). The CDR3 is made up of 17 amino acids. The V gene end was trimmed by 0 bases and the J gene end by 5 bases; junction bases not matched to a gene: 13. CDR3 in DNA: TGTGCCAGCAGCCAAGATATTACAGCGGGAATTCGGAACGAGCAGTACTTC. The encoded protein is CASSQDITAGIRNEQYF.

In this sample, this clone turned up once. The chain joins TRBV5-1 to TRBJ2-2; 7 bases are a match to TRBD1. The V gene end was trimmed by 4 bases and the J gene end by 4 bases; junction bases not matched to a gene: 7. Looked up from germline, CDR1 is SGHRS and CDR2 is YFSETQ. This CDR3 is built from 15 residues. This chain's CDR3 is CASSPQGQFTGELFF. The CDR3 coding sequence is TGCGCCAGCAGCCCACAGGGACAGTTCACCGGGGAGCTGTTTTTT.

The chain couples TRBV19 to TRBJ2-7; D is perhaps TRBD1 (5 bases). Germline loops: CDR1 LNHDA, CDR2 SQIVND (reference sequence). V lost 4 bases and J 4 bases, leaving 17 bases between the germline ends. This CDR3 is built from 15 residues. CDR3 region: CASSNPTVKVYEQYF. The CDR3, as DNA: TGTGCCAGTAGTAACCCGACAGTTAAGGTTTACGAGCAGTACTTC. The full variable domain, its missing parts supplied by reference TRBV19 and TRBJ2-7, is DGGITQSPKYLFRKEGQNVTLSCEQNLNHDAMYWYRQDPGQGLRLIYYSQIVNDFQKGDIAEGYSVSREKKESFPLTVTSAQKNPTAFYLCASSNPTVKVYEQYFGPGTRLTVT.

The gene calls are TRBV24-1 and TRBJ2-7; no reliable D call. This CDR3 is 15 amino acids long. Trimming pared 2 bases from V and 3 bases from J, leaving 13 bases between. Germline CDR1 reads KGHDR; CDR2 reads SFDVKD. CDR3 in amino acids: CATSDSSRDRYEQYF. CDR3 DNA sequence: TGTGCCACCAGTGATTCTTCTAGAGATCGCTACGAGCAGTACTTC.

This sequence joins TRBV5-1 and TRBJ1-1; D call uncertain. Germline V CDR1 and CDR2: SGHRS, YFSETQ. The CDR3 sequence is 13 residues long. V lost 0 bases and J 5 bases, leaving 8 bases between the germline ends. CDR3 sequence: CASSLAAGTEAFF. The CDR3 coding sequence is TGCGCCAGCAGCTTGGCCGCAGGAACTGAAGCTTTCTTT.

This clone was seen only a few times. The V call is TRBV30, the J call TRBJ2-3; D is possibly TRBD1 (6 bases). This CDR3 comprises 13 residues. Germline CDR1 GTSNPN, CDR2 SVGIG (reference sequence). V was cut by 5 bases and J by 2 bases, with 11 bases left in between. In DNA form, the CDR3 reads TGTGCCTGGGAACAGGGATTCACAGATACGCAGTATTTT. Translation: CAWEQGFTDTQYF. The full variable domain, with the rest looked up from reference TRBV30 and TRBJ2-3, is SQTIHQWPATLVQPVGSPLSLECTVEGTSNPNLYWYRQAAGRGLQLLFYSVGIGQISSEVPQNLSASRPQDRQFILSSKKLLLSDSGFYLCAWEQGFTDTQYFGPGTRLTVL.

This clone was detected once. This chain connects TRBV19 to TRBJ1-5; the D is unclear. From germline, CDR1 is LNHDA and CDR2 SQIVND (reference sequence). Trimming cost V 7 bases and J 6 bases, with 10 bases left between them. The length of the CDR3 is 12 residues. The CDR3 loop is CASTSLGQPQHF. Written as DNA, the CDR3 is TGTGCCAGTACTTCTCTCGGTCAGCCCCAGCATTTT. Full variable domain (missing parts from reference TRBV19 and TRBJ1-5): DGGITQSPKYLFRKEGQNVTLSCEQNLNHDAMYWYRQDPGQGLRLIYYSQIVNDFQKGDIAEGYSVSREKKESFPLTVTSAQKNPTAFYLCASTSLGQPQHFGDGTRLSIL.

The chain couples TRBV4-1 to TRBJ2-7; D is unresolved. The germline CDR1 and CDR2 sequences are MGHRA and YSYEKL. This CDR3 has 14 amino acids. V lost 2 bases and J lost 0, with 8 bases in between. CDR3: CASSQLLHSYEQYF. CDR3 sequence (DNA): TGCGCCAGCAGCCAACTTCTCCACTCCTACGAGCAGTACTTC.

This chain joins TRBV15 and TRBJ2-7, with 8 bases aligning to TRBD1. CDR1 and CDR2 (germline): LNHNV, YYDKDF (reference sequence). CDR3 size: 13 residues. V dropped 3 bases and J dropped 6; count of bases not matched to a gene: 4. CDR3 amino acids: CATSRDRDGEQYF. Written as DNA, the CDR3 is TGTGCCACCAGCAGGGACAGGGATGGCGAGCAGTACTTC.

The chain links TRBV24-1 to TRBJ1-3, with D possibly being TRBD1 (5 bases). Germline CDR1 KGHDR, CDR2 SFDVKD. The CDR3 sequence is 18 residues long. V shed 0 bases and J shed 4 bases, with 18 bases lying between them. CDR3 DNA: TGTGCCACCAGTGATTTGCAATTCACAGGTTCGGCCGGAAACACCATATATTTT. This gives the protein CATSDLQFTGSAGNTIYF.

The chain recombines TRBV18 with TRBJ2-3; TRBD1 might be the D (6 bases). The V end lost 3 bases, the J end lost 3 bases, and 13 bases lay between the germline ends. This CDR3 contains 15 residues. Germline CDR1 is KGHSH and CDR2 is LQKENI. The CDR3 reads CASSPLGGYTDTQYF. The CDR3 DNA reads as TGTGCCAGCTCACCGCTAGGGGGTTATACAGATACGCAGTATTTT.

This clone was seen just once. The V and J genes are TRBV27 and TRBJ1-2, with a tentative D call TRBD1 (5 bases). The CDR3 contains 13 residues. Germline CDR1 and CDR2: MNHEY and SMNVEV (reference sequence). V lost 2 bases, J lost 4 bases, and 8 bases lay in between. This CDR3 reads CASSLRQTYGYTF. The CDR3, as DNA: TGTGCCAGCAGTTTAAGACAGACCTATGGCTACACCTTC.

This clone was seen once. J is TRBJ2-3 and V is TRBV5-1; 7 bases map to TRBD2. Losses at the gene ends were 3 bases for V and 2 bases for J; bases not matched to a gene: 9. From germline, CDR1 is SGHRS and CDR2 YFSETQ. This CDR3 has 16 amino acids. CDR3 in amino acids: CASSYYPQRDTDTQYF. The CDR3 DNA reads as TGCGCCAGCAGCTACTATCCCCAGCGGGACACAGATACGCAGTATTTT.

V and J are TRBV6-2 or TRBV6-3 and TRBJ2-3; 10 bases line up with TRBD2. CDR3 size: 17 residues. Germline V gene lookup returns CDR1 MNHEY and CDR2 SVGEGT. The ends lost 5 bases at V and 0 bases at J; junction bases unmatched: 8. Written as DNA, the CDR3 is TGTGCCAGCAGTGCTTGGAGCGGGAGGGGGAGCACAGATACGCAGTATTTT. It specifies CASSAWSGRGSTDTQYF.

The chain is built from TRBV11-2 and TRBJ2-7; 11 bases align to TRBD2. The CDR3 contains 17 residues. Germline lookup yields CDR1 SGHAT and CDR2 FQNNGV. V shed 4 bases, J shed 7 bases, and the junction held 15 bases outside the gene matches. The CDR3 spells CASSSRRGSGREIEQYF. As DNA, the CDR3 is TGTGCCAGCAGCTCCCGGAGGGGTAGCGGGAGGGAAATAGAGCAGTACTTC.

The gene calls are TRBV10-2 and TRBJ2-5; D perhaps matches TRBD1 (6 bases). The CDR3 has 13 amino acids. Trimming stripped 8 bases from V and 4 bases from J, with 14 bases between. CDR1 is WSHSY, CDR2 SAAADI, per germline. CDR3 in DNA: TGCGCCAGCGCCAGGGGCATGGGAGAGACCCAGTACTTC. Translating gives CASARGMGETQYF.

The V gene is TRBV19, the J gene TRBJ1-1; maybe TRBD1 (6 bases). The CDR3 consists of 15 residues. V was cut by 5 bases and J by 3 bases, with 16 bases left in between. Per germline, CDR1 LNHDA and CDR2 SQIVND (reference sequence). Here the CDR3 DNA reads TGTGCCAGTAGTTCGGACGGAAGGGGGGACACTGAAGCTTTCTTT. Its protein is CASSSDGRGDTEAFF.

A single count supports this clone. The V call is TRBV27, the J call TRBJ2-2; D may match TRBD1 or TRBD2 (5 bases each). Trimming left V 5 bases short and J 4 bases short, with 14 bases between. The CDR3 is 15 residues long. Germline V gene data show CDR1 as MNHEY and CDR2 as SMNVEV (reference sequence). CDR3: CASSPRGRTTGELFF. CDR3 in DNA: TGTGCCAGCAGTCCCCGGGGCAGAACCACCGGGGAGCTGTTTTTT.

CDR3 sequence reads: CASSLSPGQGSTLHF. DNA for the CDR3: TGCGCCAGCAGCTTGTCTCCGGGACAGGGGTCAACCCTCCACTTT. V and J are TRBV5-1 and TRBJ1-6; 10 nucleotides match TRBD1. This CDR3 is 15 amino acids long. Looked up from germline, CDR1 is SGHRS and CDR2 is YFSETQ. The V gene end was trimmed by 1 base and the J gene end by 14 bases; junction bases not matched to a gene: 9.

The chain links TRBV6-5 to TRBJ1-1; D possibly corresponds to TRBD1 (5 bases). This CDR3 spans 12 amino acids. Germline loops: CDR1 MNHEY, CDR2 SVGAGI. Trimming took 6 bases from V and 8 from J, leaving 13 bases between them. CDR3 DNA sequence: TGTGCCAGCAGGACCCTTACAGGCGAAGCTTTCTTT. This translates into CASRTLTGEAFF.

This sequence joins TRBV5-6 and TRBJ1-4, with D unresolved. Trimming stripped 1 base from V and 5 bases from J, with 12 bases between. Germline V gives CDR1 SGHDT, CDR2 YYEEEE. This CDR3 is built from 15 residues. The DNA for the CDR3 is TGTGCCAGCAGCTTGTTTGGGTCAGGAAATGAAAAACTGTTTTTT. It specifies CASSLFGSGNEKLFF.

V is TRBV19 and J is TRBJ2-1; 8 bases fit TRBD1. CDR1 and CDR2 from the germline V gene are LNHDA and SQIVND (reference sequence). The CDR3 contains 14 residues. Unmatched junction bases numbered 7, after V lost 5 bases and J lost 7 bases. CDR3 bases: TGTGCCAGTAGTCATGGACAGGGAGGTAATGAGCAGTTCTTC. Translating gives CASSHGQGGNEQFF.

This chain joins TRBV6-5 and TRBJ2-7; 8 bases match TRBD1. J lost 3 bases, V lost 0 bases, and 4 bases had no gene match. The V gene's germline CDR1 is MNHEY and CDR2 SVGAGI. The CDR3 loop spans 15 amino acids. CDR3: CASSYSGRGLYEQYF. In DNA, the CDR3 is TGTGCCAGCAGTTACTCGGGCAGGGGGCTCTACGAGCAGTACTTC.

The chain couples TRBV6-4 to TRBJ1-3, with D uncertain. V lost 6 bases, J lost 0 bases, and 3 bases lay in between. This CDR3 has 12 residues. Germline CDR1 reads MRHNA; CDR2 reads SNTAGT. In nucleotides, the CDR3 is TGTGCCAGCAGGCTCTCTGGAAACACCATATATTTT. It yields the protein CASRLSGNTIYF.

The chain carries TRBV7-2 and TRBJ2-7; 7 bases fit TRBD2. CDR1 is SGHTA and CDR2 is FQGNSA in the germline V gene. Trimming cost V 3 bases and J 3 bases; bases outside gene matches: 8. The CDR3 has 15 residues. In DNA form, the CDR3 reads TGTGCCAGCAGCTTGGGAGGGACGCGAGACTACGAGCAGTACTTC. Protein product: CASSLGGTRDYEQYF.

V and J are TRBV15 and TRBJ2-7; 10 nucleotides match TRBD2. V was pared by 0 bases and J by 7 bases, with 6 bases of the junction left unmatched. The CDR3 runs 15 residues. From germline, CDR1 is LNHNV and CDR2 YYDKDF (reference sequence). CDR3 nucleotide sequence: TGTGCCACCAGCAGAGAAACTAGCGGGGCGGGGGAGCAGTACTTC. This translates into CATSRETSGAGEQYF.

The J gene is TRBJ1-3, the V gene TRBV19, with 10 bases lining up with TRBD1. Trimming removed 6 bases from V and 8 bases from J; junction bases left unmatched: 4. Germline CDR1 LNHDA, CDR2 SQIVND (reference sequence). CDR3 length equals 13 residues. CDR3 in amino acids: CASRTGGEDTIYF. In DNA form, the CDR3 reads TGTGCCAGTAGGACAGGGGGCGAGGACACCATATATTTT.